This TCR beta chain comes out of a study of T cells in Graves' hyperthyroidism and ophthalmopathy. Whole-study results and caveats: Most clonotypes expanded in the thyroid (above 0.001) were also present in blood. From stable hyperthyroidism, ophthalmopathy was set apart by a 13 V-J model.

Germline CDR1 and CDR2: MDHEN and SYDVKM. J lost 3 bases, V lost 7 bases, and 10 bases had no gene match. The length of the CDR3 is 15 residues. TCR beta CDR3 regions were amplified from RNA transcripts. The TCR CDR3 was amplified in a first-round RT-PCR using the HTBI primer set. TCRdb used MiXCR to reprocess the multiplex PCR reads, holding one entry per CDR3 protein. The table lists some 270,000 distinct CDR3 sequences, around 24% of them singletons, with approximately 32% in the top ten. About this clonotype: Its antigen is not known.

The cohort's ophthalmopathy patients, a group with duration under 3 months, had a Clinical Activity Score of at least 3 and a NOSPECS grade of at least 4. The rearrangement uses TRBV28 and TRBJ1-1; 8 bases are shared with TRBD1. The sequence came from a woman aged 40-49 years with Graves' ophthalmopathy. Sequencing was done on a sample of blood. CDR3 region: CASIGQGLLDTEAFF. The CDR3 nucleotides are TGTGCCAGCATAGGACAGGGACTTTTGGACACTGAAGCTTTCTTT.